This is a list of T cell receptor beta chains from one sample in a study of regulatory and conventional T cells in RAG deficiency. TCRdb's copy holds only in-frame clones and misses some; the assay was immunoSEQ multiplex PCR. The table shows 34,000 or so clones, with around nine tenths occurring only once. In addition, the sample was reused for a study of regulatory T cells.

Input material: CD8+ T cells sorted from blood. These receptors were taken from a human donor in good health. The CDR3 runs from the conserved cysteine through the conserved F or W. D genes are given only for firm matches. The listing skips clone size in some rows; elsewhere it reads once, few, many or a size class.

D gene	J gene	clone size	V gene	CDR3 length	CDR3 DNA	CDR3 protein
NA	TRBJ1-5	NA	TRBV6-1	12	TGTGCCAGCACCGGCAGGGTTCAGCCCCAGCATTTT	CASTGRVQPQHF
TRBD1	TRBJ2-7	NA	TRBV11-1	14	TGTGCCAGCAGCCCAATTGGACAGGACTACGAGCAGTACTTC	CASSPIGQDYEQYF
TRBD1	TRBJ2-2	NA	TRBV27	17	TGTGCCAGCAGTCCTTGGAACTGGACAGGGGGTGGCGGGGAGCTGTTTTTT	CASSPWNWTGGGGELFF
NA	TRBJ1-2	once	TRBV10-1	14	TGCGCCAGCTCCCCGCGACAGGCCTTCTTTGGCTACACCTTC	CASSPRQAFFGYTF
NA	TRBJ2-1	once	TRBV27	13	TGTGCCAGCAGCCACCCACTCGGCGATGAGCAGTTCTTC	CASSHPLGDEQFF
TRBD1	TRBJ1-1	NA	TRBV14	14	TGTGCCAGCAGCCCGACAGGGGTTTCAACTGAAGCTTTCTTT	CASSPTGVSTEAFF
NA	TRBJ2-7	once	TRBV2	12	TGTGCCAGCAGTAACAGAATCTACGAGCAGTACTTC	CASSNRIYEQYF
NA	TRBJ2-1	few	TRBV27	16	TGTGCCAGCAGTTTCACGGTAGGGTCCTCCTACAATGAGCAGTTCTTC	CASSFTVGSSYNEQFF
TRBD1	TRBJ2-3	NA	TRBV15	12	TGTGCCACCAGCAGGGACAGGGGATCGCAGTATTTT	CATSRDRGSQYF
TRBD1	TRBJ1-1	NA	TRBV2	15	TGTGCCAGCAGTAAGGACAGGGCATTGGACACTGAAGCTTTCTTT	CASSKDRALDTEAFF
NA	TRBJ2-5	once	TRBV11-1	14	TGTGCCAGCAGCCACCGGGACCAGGGCGGGACCCAGTACTTC	CASSHRDQGGTQYF
NA	TRBJ1-6	NA	TRBV6-1	16	TGTGCCAGCAGTGAATATAGGGTCACAAAGGATTCACCCCTCCACTTT	CASSEYRVTKDSPLHF
NA	TRBJ2-1	NA	TRBV7-8	15	TGTGCCAGCAGCTTAGGCCAAGGAGGTGGCAATGAGCAGTTCTTC	CASSLGQGGGNEQFF
NA	TRBJ1-1	few	TRBV7-9	15	TGTGCCAGCAGCTCCCCGGGGCACGAGAACACTGAAGCTTTCTTT	CASSSPGHENTEAFF
NA	TRBJ1-2	once	TRBV10-2	16	TGCGCCAGCAGTGAGTCGAGGGGAGGGGGGAACTATGGCTACACCTTC	CASSESRGGGNYGYTF
NA	TRBJ2-7	NA	TRBV27	16	TGTGCCAGCAGTTTATATTCTCCCGGAGGCGGGTACGAGCAGTACTTC	CASSLYSPGGGYEQYF
TRBD1	TRBJ1-6	NA	TRBV30	17	TGTGCCTGGACTTCCGCCAGTTGGACAGGAGTTAATTCACCCCTCCACTTT	CAWTSASWTGVNSPLHF
NA	TRBJ2-1	NA	TRBV6-5	14	TGTGCCAGCAGTTACCGGGGACTCCACAATGAGCAGTTCTTC	CASSYRGLHNEQFF
TRBD1	TRBJ1-1	once	TRBV27	14	TGTGCCAGCAGACCGACAGGGAGGAACACTGAAGCTTTCTTT	CASRPTGRNTEAFF
NA	TRBJ1-5	few	TRBV19	14	TGTGCCAGTAGCCCCAGCGGGAACAATCAGCCCCAGCATTTT	CASSPSGNNQPQHF
NA	TRBJ1-2	NA	TRBV30	16	TGTGCCTGGAGTGTCCCCTCGGACATTTTTAACTATGGCTACACCTTC	CAWSVPSDIFNYGYTF
TRBD1	TRBJ1-1	NA	TRBV28	17	TGTGCCAGCACATTTAGCACAGGGGGCGTCTTGAACACTGAAGCTTTCTTT	CASTFSTGGVLNTEAFF
NA	TRBJ2-5	NA	TRBV29-1	12	TGCAGCGTTCCAGGCGCCCTGGAGACCCAGTACTTC	CSVPGALETQYF
NA	TRBJ1-2	NA	TRBV29-1	11	TGCAGCGTTGAAGGGTGGTATGGCTACACCTTC	CSVEGWYGYTF
TRBD1	TRBJ2-7	NA	TRBV5-1	14	TGCGCCAGCAGCCACGACGGGACAGGCTACGAGCAGTACTTC	CASSHDGTGYEQYF
NA	TRBJ1-3	NA	TRBV9	16	TGTGCCAGCAGCGTAGGGTCGGACAGCCGTGGAAACACCATATATTTT	CASSVGSDSRGNTIYF
NA	TRBJ1-1	NA	TRBV27	15	TGTGCCAGCAGTCTCACCGGGATCATGAACACTGAAGCTTTCTTT	CASSLTGIMNTEAFF
NA	TRBJ1-2	NA	TRBV25-1	13	TGTGCCAGCAGTTTTGACAACTTCTATGGCTACACCTTC	CASSFDNFYGYTF
NA	TRBJ1-2	NA	TRBV9	16	TGTGCCAGCAGCGCACCACAGGGAAGGGTCGATAATGGCTACACCTTC	CASSAPQGRVDNGYTF
TRBD2	TRBJ2-7	NA	TRBV7-9	15	TGTGCCAGCAGCAGTTTGATGGCGGGGGCCTACGAGCAGTACTTC	CASSSLMAGAYEQYF
NA	TRBJ2-2	NA	TRBV21-1	20	TGTGCCAGCAGCACGGGAGTCCGAGGGACACTTATCCCGAACACCGGGGAGCTGTTTTTT	CASSTGVRGTLIPNTGELFF
NA	TRBJ1-2	once	TRBV10-1	17	TGCGCCAGCAGTGATTCAATAGACCCTTACGGTGGCGGCGGCTACACCTTC	CASSDSIDPYGGGGYTF
NA	TRBJ2-1	NA	TRBV9	11	TGTGCCAGCAGCTTCTGGGGTGAGCAGTTCTTC	CASSFWGEQFF
NA	TRBJ1-2	NA	TRBV7-9	15	TGTGCCAGCAGCTTAGCGGGGAGGTTTGTAGGTGGCTACACCTTC	CASSLAGRFVGGYTF
TRBD1	TRBJ1-3	NA	TRBV11-2	17	TGTGCCAGCAGCTTAAACCCGGGACAGGGGGGAGGAAACACCATATATTTT	CASSLNPGQGGGNTIYF
TRBD2	TRBJ2-7	NA	TRBV6-5	16	TGTGCCAGCAGTTACTCGACGGCTAGCGGGGGATACGAGCAGTACTTC	CASSYSTASGGYEQYF
NA	TRBJ2-3	NA	TRBV11-1	17	TGTGCCAGCAGCCGCCCTGGGGGACAGCGGGAATTAGATACGCAGTATTTT	CASSRPGGQRELDTQYF
NA	TRBJ1-5	NA	TRBV2	15	TGTGCCAGCAGTCCTTTATTCGGCAGCAATCAGCCCCAGCATTTT	CASSPLFGSNQPQHF
TRBD1	TRBJ1-4	NA	TRBV6-1	15	TGTGCCAGCAGTACGAGGACAGGGGAGGGTGAAAAACTGTTTTTT	CASSTRTGEGEKLFF
NA	TRBJ2-7	NA	TRBV11-2	14	TGTGCCAGCAGCTCGACCGCGGGGTACTACGAGCAGTACTTC	CASSSTAGYYEQYF
TRBD1	TRBJ1-5	NA	TRBV19	14	TGTGCCAGTAATATACAGGGGGCAGGTCAGCCCCAGCATTTT	CASNIQGAGQPQHF
TRBD1	TRBJ1-1	NA	TRBV5-4	15	TGTGCCAGCAGCTTTCAGCGGGACAGGGAGACTGAAGCTTTCTTT	CASSFQRDRETEAFF
TRBD1	TRBJ1-1	NA	TRBV6-4	14	TGTGCCAGCAGTGAAAAAGGGACAGGGACTGAAGCTTTCTTT	CASSEKGTGTEAFF